The sequence of this T cell receptor beta chain was determined in a study of T cells after yellow fever vaccination. There are many counts of this clonotype. UMIs and a universal primer site were added when TCR cDNA was made by 5'RACE template switching. MiXCR, run by TCRdb on the 5' RACE reads, gives a single entry per CDR3 protein. The table has some 250,000 distinct CDR3 sequences, more than 3.5% seen once. The TCR sequence derives from a man between 18 and 29 years old who received the YFV17D yellow fever vaccine. The source material was PBMCs, sampled 15 days after the yellow fever booster vaccination.

CDR3 in amino acids: CATSDLGRTEAFF. The CDR3 DNA reads as TGTGCCACCAGTGATTTAGGCAGGACTGAAGCTTTCTTT. The chain combines TRBV24-1 with TRBJ1-1; D uncertain. CDR3 length equals 13 residues. Germline CDR1 and CDR2: KGHDR and SFDVKD. Between the trimmed V and J ends, which lost 1 base and 5 bases, there was a span of 7 bases.